This TCR beta chain is from a study of blood T cell repertoires in COVID-19. Looking at the study overall: Researchers got acute and convalescent COVID-19 samples from the United States, Italy and Spain. The cDNA or gDNA used as material had been derived from T cells, B-cell-depleted T cells, or PBMCs.

Per the original methods: Researchers report that nucleated cell counts were estimated from reference gene primer amplification. TCRdb's table, derived via immunoSEQ multiplex PCR, lists solely in-frame clones and lacks some. V, J and clone size were drawn from that table, and D and trimming were deduced from the DNA. This table holds about 240,000 clones, roughly nine tenths found once. Sequenced input: peripheral blood. The sequence derives from a man aged 55 to 70 who had recovered from COVID-19.

CDR3 region: CASSVGGVWTDTQYF. The CDR3 DNA follows: TGTGCCAGCAGCGTAGGGGGGGTCTGGACAGATACGCAGTATTTT. This sequence joins TRBV9 and TRBJ2-3; maybe TRBD2 (6 bases). Trimming took 0 bases from V and 3 from J, leaving 11 bases between them. The CDR3 consists of 15 residues. The germline CDR1 and CDR2 sequences are SGDLS and YYNGEE.